Included here is one T cell receptor beta chain sequence, with context. Trimming cost V 2 bases and J 2 bases, with 12 bases left between them. The germline V gene encodes CDR1 PRHDT and CDR2 FYEKMQ (reference sequence). This CDR3 has 15 amino acids. This sample is part of a study of blood T cell repertoires in COVID-19. Study details: There were acute and convalescent COVID-19 samples, and they came from the United States, Italy and Spain. The cDNA or gDNA used as material had been derived from T cells, B-cell-depleted T cells, or PBMCs.

Per the original data handling: Using reference gene primer amplification, nucleated cell counts were estimated. Measured with immunoSEQ multiplex PCR; TCRdb has only the in-frame clones, and not every one. V and J calls and clone size are given by that table; D and trimming were obtained from the DNA. The table lists roughly 70,000 clones, 70% to 90% of them singletons. This receptor was identified in a man between 65 and 85 years old with active or convalescent COVID-19. This rearrangement joins TRBV13 to TRBJ1-1, with D possibly TRBD1 on 6 matching bases. Sequencing was performed on peripheral blood. CDR3 sequence: CASSLNQGSNTEAFF. Here the CDR3 DNA reads TGTGCCAGCAGCTTAAACCAGGGGTCAAACACTGAAGCTTTCTTT.